This is a list of T cell receptor beta chains from one sample in a study of blood T cell repertoires in COVID-19. Data came from immunoSEQ multiplex PCR; TCRdb stores just in-frame clones and leaves some out. The sample has 300,000 to 400,000 clones, approximately 87% seen once; the top ten hold roughly 4%. Sequenced: peripheral blood. These receptors were taken from a woman in her fifties or sixties with active or convalescent COVID-19. Each CDR3 is given with its conserved first and last residue. D genes are given only for firm matches.

j_gene	d_gene	v_gene	CDR3aa
TRBJ1-3	NA	TRBV6-5	CASSSGSGNTIYF
TRBJ1-1	NA	TRBV9	CASSVDVGGRDEAFF
TRBJ2-1	TRBD2	TRBV7-3	CASSLSETASGEQFF
TRBJ2-7	TRBD1	TRBV19	CASSSRQGSEQYF
TRBJ2-7	NA	TRBV5-1	CASSSKDGISYEQYF
TRBJ2-7	NA	TRBV5-4	CASSLEPGGTPYEQYF
TRBJ2-7	NA	TRBV6-1	CASSESAGISYEQYF
TRBJ1-1	NA	TRBV7-9	CASSLPEVEAFF
TRBJ2-2	NA	TRBV6-2/TRBV6-3	CASSHLKYAGGELFF
TRBJ2-2	TRBD2	TRBV6-6	CASSHRGGATSGRGTGELFF
TRBJ1-2	NA	TRBV29-1	CSVGRGALDGYTF
TRBJ1-2	NA	TRBV7-2	CASSLDRKADGYTF
TRBJ1-1	NA	TRBV19	CASTRDMNTEAFF
TRBJ1-2	TRBD1	TRBV9	CASSAETGWDGYTF
TRBJ2-7	NA	TRBV11-3	CASSLAGTLQFYEQYF